This TCR beta chain was profiled in a study of patients and donors after allogeneic stem cell transplantation. Per the germline V gene, CDR1 is GTSNPN and CDR2 is SVGIG (reference sequence). V was shortened by 0 bases and J by 0 bases, with 9 bases between the two germline ends. CDR3 size: 15 residues. TCRdb reprocessed the RT-PCR reads with MiXCR, giving one entry per CDR3 protein. The repertoire holds 390,000 or so distinct CDR3 sequences, with under 20% as singletons. The V call is TRBV30, the J call TRBJ2-4; D remains ambiguous. Sequenced material: blood, either unsorted or a sorted T cell fraction (not recorded which). The sequence came from a human donor who was either an allogeneic HSCT recipient or a stem cell or donor lymphocyte infusion donor (not recorded which). It is not recorded whose cells these are; they may come from a transplant donor. DNA for the CDR3: TGTGCCTGGAGTGTGGGCCTCCTAGCCAAAAACATTCAGTACTTC. As protein: CAWSVGLLAKNIQYF.